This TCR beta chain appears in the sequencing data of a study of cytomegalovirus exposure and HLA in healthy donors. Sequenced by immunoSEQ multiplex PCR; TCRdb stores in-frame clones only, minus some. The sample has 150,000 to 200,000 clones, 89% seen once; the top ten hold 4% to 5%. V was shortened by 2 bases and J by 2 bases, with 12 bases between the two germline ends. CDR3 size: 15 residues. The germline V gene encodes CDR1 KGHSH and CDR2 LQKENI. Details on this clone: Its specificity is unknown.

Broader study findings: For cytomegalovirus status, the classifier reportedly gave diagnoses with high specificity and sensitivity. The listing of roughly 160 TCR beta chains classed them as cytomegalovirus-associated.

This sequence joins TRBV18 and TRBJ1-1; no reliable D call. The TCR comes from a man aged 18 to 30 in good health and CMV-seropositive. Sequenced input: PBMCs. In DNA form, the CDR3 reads TGTGCCAGCTCACCAAGTAAAGGGAGAAACACTGAAGCTTTCTTT. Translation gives CASSPSKGRNTEAFF. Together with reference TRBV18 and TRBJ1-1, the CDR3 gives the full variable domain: NAGVMQNPRHLVRRRGQEARLRCSPMKGHSHVYWYRQLPEEGLKFMVYLQKENIIDESGMPKERFSAEFPKEGPSILRIQQVVRGDSAAYFCASSPSKGRNTEAFFGQGTRLTVV.